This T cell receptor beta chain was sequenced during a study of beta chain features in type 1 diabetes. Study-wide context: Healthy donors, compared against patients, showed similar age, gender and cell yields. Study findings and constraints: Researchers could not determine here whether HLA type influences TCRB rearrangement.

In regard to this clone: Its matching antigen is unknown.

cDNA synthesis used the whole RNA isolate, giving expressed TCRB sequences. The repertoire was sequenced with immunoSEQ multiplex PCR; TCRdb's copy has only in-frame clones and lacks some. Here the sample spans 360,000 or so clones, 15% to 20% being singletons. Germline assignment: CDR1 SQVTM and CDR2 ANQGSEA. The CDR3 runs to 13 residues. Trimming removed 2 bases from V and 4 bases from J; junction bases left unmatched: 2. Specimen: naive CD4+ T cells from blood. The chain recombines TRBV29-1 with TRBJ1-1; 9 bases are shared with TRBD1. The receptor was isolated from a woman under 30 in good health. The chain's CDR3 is CSVEKDRGTEAFF. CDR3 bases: TGCAGCGTTGAAAAGGACAGGGGCACTGAAGCTTTCTTT.